The sequence of this TCR beta chain was determined in a study of OX40 agonist ivuxolimab in advanced cancers. Study-level information: About 42% of patients had received prior checkpoint inhibitor therapy. General observations from the study: Some patients who did not respond also had low normalized T-cell clonal expansion.

This clone was seen once. The antigen remains unidentified. V lost 3 bases and J 0 bases, leaving 6 bases between the germline ends. CDR3 length equals 14 residues. Germline CDR1 and CDR2: MGHRA and YSYEKL. The protocol was immunoSEQ multiplex PCR, while the TCRdb copy is restricted to in-frame clones and leaves out a portion. This sample carries tens of thousands of clones, about 84% of them seen once, and the ten largest clones take 5%. The chain couples TRBV4-1 to TRBJ1-3; D gene ambiguous. The TCR was taken from an adult with an advanced solid tumor such as melanoma, head and neck, liver or kidney cancer. The sample here was CD4+ or CD8+ T cells sorted from blood, taken in a trial of the OX40 agonist ivuxolimab. CDR3 protein: CASSQATSGNTIYF. The CDR3 coding sequence is TGCGCCAGCAGCCAGGCCACCTCTGGAAACACCATATATTTT.